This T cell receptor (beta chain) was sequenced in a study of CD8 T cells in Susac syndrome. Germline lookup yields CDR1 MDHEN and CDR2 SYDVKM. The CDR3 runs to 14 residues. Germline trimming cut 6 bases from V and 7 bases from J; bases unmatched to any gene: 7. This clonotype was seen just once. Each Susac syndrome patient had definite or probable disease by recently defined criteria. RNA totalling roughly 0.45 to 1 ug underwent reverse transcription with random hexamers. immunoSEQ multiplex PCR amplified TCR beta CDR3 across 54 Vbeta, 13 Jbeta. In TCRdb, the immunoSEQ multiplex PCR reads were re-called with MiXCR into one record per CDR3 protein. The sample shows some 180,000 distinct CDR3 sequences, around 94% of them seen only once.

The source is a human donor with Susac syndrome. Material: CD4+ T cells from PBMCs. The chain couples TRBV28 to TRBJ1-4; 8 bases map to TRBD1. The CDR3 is CASRLQGGGEKLFF. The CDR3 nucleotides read TGTGCCAGCAGGTTACAGGGGGGAGGTGAAAAACTGTTTTTT.